This TCR beta chain was recorded in a study of T cells in women clearing cervical HPV infection. Study in general: Case blood drawn at lesion detection; control blood after infection cleared.

J gave up 4 bases and V 9 bases, and 8 bases lay outside the gene matches. Germline V CDR1 and CDR2: LNHDA, SQIVND (reference sequence). This CDR3 region has 14 residues. Worth noting for this clone: Antigen specificity is unknown. The DNA ends 3 residues before the CDR3 does, and the rest of the CDR3 is filled in from the germline J gene.

Overall study results and limits: Timing of associations relative to infection is unclear; T-cell subsets were not isolated.

The table came from immunoSEQ multiplex PCR; TCRdb's copy has only in-frame clones and leaves some out. This sample's table reports about 25,000 clones. V is TRBV19 and J is TRBJ2-5, with 10 bases aligning to TRBD1. Sequencing was done on a sample of blood buffy coat. The origin of this receptor is a woman between 18 and 70 years old with a cervical HPV16 infection that either progressed to CIN3+ or cleared (not recorded which). CDR3 amino acids: CASSTGTGAETQYF. CDR3 DNA (partial): TGTGCCAGCTCCACCGGGACAGGGGCAGAGACC.